The sequence of this TCR beta chain was determined in a study of early T cells in non-severe SARS-CoV-2 infection. Study background: Unsorted whole-blood RNA was sequenced in bulk, leaving chains unpaired.

Study-wide results and limits: Reliance on VDJdb matching favored anti-spike CD8 responses; private and CD4 specificities were missed.

This clonotype was observed a few times. Its antigen is currently unknown. Attached unique molecular identifiers marked individual cDNA molecules. MiXCR, applied by TCRdb to the 5' RACE reads, yields one record per CDR3 protein. This sample carries some 91,000 distinct CDR3 sequences, about 11% of them seen once, and the ten largest clones take about 4.5%. Trimming removed 7 bases at V and 4 bases at J, with 13 bases between. Germline lookup yields CDR1 MGHDK and CDR2 SYGVNS. This CDR3 has 13 residues. The chain couples TRBV25-1 to TRBJ1-1, with D unclear. The source material was whole blood, sampled at baseline. This receptor was taken from an adult who was a healthcare worker with PCR-confirmed SARS-CoV-2 infection or an uninfected control (not recorded which). The CDR3 DNA follows: TGTGCCAGCAAGGTGGGAGAGATCACTGAAGCTTTCTTT. It translates to CASKVGEITEAFF. The full variable domain, completed using reference TRBV25-1 and TRBJ1-1, is EADIYQTPRYLVIGTGKKITLECSQTMGHDKMYWYQQDPGMELHLIHYSYGVNSTEKGDLSSESTVSRIRTEHFPLTLESARPSHTSQYLCASKVGEITEAFFGQGTRLTVV.